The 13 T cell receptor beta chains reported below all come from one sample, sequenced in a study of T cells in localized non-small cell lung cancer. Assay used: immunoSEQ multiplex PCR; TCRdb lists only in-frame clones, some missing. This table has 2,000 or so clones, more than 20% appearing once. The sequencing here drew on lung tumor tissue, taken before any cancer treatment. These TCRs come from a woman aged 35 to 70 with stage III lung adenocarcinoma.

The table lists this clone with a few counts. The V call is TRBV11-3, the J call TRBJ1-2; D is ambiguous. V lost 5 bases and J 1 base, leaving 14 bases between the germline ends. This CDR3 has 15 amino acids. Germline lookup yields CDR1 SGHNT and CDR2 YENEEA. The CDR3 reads CASSPSLVLNYGYTF. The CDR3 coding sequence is TGTGCCAGCAGCCCCTCCCTAGTGCTTAACTATGGCTACACCTTC.

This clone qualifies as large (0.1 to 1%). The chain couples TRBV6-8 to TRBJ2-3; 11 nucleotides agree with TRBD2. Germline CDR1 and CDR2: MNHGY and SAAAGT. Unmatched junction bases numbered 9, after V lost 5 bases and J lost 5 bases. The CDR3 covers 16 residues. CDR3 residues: CASSLHLAGGGDTQYF. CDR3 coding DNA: TGTGCCAGCAGTCTTCACCTAGCGGGGGGAGGAGATACGCAGTATTTT.

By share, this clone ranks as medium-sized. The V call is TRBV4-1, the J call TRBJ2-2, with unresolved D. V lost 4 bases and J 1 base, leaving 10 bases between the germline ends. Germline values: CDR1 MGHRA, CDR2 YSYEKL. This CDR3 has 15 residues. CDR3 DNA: TGCGCCAGCAGCCTGCGACGCGGGAACACCGGGGAGCTGTTTTTT. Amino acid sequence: CASSLRRGNTGELFF.

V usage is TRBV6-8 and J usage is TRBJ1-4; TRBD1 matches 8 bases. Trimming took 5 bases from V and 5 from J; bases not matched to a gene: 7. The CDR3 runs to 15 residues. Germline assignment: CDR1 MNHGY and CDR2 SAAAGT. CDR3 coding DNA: TGTGCCAGCAGTGACGGCACAGGGGGGAATGAAAAACTGTTTTTT. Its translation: CASSDGTGGNEKLFF.

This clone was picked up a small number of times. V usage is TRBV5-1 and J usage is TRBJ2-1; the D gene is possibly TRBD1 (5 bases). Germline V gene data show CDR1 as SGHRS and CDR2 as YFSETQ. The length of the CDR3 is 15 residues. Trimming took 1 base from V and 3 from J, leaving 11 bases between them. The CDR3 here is CASSLRGRRYNEQFF. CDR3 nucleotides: TGCGCCAGCAGCTTGAGGGGCAGGCGCTACAATGAGCAGTTCTTC.

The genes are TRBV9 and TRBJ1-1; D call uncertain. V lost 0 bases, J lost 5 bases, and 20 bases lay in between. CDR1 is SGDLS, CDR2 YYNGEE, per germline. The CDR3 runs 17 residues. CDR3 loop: CASSVAGRTAEQTEAFF. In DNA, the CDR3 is TGTGCCAGCAGCGTAGCTGGTCGCACCGCGGAACAGACTGAAGCTTTCTTT.

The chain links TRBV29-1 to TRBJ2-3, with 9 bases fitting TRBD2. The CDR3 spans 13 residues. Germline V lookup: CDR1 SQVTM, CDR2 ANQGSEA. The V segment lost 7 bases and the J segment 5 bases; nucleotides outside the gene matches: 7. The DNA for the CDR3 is TGCAGCGCCCCAGCGGGAGGCGTAGATACGCAGTATTTT. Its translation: CSAPAGGVDTQYF.

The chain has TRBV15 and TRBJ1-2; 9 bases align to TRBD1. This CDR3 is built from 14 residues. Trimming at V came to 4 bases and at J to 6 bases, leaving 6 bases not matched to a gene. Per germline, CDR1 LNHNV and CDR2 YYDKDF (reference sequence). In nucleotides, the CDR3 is TGTGCCACCAGCAAAGGGACAGGGAGGGATGGCTACACCTTC. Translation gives CATSKGTGRDGYTF. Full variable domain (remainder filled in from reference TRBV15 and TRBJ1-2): DAMVIQNPRYQVTQFGKPVTLSCSQTLNHNVMYWYQQKSSQAPKLLFHYYDKDFNNEADTPDNFQSRRPNTSFCFLDIRSPGLGDTAMYLCATSKGTGRDGYTFGSGTRLTVV.

CDR3 residues: CASSLRWGDTQYF. The CDR3 nucleotides read TGTGCCAGCAGCTTACGCTGGGGGGATACGCAGTATTTT. The genes are TRBV7-1 and TRBJ2-3, with D possibly being TRBD1 or TRBD2 (5 bases each). Being an ORF, TRBV7-1 has a function that is uncertain. This CDR3 comprises 13 residues. V was shortened by 4 bases and J by 6 bases, with 11 bases between the two germline ends.

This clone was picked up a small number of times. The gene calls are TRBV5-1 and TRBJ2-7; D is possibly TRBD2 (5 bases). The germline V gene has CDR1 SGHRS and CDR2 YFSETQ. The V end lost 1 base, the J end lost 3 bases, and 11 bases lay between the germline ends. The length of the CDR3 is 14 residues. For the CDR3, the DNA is TGCGCCAGCAGCTTGAGACTATGGGGCTACGAGCAGTACTTC. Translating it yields CASSLRLWGYEQYF.

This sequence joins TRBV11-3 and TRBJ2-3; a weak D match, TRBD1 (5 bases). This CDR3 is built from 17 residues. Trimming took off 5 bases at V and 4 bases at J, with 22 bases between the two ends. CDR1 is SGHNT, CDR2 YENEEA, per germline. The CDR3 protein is CASSQAPAAGSADTQYF. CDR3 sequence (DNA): TGTGCCAGCAGCCAAGCTCCCGCGGCAGGGTCAGCAGATACGCAGTATTTT.

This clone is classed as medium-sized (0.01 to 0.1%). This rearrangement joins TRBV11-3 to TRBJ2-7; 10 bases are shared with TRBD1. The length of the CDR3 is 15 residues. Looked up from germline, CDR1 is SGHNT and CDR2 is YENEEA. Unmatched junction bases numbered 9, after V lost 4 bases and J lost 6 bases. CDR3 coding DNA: TGTGCCAGCAGCTCTCCCGGGACAGGGGCCCTCGAGCAGTACTTC. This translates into CASSSPGTGALEQYF.

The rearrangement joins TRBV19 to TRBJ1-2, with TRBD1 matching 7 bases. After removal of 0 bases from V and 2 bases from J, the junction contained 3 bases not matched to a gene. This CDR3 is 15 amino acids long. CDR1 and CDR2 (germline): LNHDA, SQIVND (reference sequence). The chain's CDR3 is CASSIDGTDNYGYTF. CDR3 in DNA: TGTGCCAGTAGTATAGATGGGACAGACAACTATGGCTACACCTTC.